The sequence of this T cell receptor (beta chain) was determined in a study of STAT5B mutations in CD4+ large granular lymphocyte leukemia (dated by TCRdb to between 2020 and 2023). With respect to the entire study: Among the healthy controls, the CDR3 'QG' motif was associated with a particular HLA allele. The study compared the TCRbeta repertoires of patients with CD4+ T-cell large granular lymphocyte leukemia against the TCRbeta repertoires of healthy blood donors. Flow cytometry on FACSCanto II or FACSVerse showed that the purified fractions were more than 95% pure among lymphocytes. Overall results and qualifications from the work: Main leukemic clonotypes were private to each patient, although 25% to 30% appeared at low frequency in other patients' non-leukemic repertoires. TRBV06-family usage was enriched among the top patient clones (8/27) compared with healthy controls (2/35). The data were not HLA-matched, and the higher clonality in CD4+ T-LGLL than in CD8+ T-LGLL could be due to the relatively small sample size. Compared with healthy CD4+ repertoires, CD4-sorted patient repertoires appeared more clonal, and this difference remained even after the putative leukemic clones were removed.

The healthy control group was made up of a few dozen blood donors, and the Finnish Red Cross blood service supplied their buffy coats. All TCR-sequenced material derived from peripheral blood: patient blood samples and healthy donor buffy coats. Ficoll-Hypaque gradient centrifugation was used to isolate peripheral blood mononuclear cells. CD4+ cells were purified magnetically from the buffy coats of healthy controls. The Gentra Puregene Cell and Tissue kit was used for genomic DNA extraction, and quantification was performed on a Qubit 2.0 fluorometer. According to the germline V gene, CDR1 reads SGHRS and CDR2 reads YFSETQ. The CDR3 spans 17 residues, from the cysteine through the phenylalanine. The read is trimmed to its CDR3 DNA, 51 bases read in frame from base 1. Trimming at the junction amounts to 0 bases on V and 5 bases on J, and the germline ends lie 20 bases apart. TCRbeta rearrangements were sequenced from genomic DNA using the immunoSEQ assay at survey resolution. From the authors' description of their analysis: In the TCR sequencing data, the lowest productive clonotype frequency that could be detected was 2.59 x 10-5. Only productive TCRbeta rearrangements, meaning sequences that were complete and in-frame, were kept for the analyses. Clonality for each sample was calculated as Simpson clonality in the immunoSEQ Analyzer version 3.0. Clones were grouped by frequency into very rare, small, medium, large (1-20%) or hyperexpanded (>20%) categories. Generation probabilities were estimated with OLGA 1.2.3, V-gene circos plots were generated with VDJtools, specificities were searched for in VDJdb, and CDR3 motifs were identified with GLIPH. TCRdb limited this immuneACCESS table to in-frame rearrangements with V and J called. A share of clones is missing; checked studies link under half to unresolved V genes, and the rest is unexplained. That table is the source of V, J and clone size, and D and trimming were worked out from the DNA. In this sample the table shows 20,000 to 25,000 clones, over 70% of which occur a single time. Jointly, the top ten make up 3.5% to 5% of the sample.

Note on this clone: Its antigen is not yet known. The sample holds no much larger clone one base away, and base qualities are not on file.

Sequencing used CD4+ T cells from blood buffy coats. The sequence came from a human donor in good health. The chain was built from TRBV5-1 and TRBJ2-5; TRBD2 is a possible D gene, resting on 5 matching bases. The CDR3 corresponds to CASSLAVGLSTGETQYF. DNA sequence: TGCGCCAGCAGCTTGGCCGTTGGACTCTCGACGGGGGAGACCCAGTACTTC. Extended through the reference TRBV5-1 and TRBJ2-5 proteins, this CDR3 yields the full variable domain: KAGVTQTPRYLIKTRGQQVTLSCSPISGHRSVSWYQQTPGQGLQFLFEYFSETQRNKGNFPGRFSGRQFSNSRSEMNVSTLELGDSALYLCASSLAVGLSTGETQYFGPGTRLLVL.